The present entry profiles one T cell receptor beta chain with its context. Its antigen remains undetermined. The sample holds no much larger clone one base away, and base qualities are not on file. Between the V and J ends, shortened by 4 bases and 4 bases respectively, the junction contains 9 bases. According to the germline V gene, CDR1 reads MNHNS and CDR2 reads SASEGT. The CDR3 holds 13 amino acids from the cysteine to the phenylalanine. Here the CDR3 DNA is all that survives: 39 bases in frame from base 1. For sequencing of the TCRbeta CDR3 region, genomic DNA was extracted from the sorted cells. The immunoSEQ Assay was used for sequencing of TCRbeta CDR3 regions. Drawn from immuneACCESS, this table holds only the in-frame rearrangements with V and J called that TCRdb kept. Clones are partly lost; checked studies trace under half to an unresolved V gene and leave the rest unexplained. The sample data list over 25,000 clones, and about three quarters of these were observed just once. Of the sample, roughly 23% falls within the top ten clones.

Patients with a history of autoimmune disease or receiving systemic immunosuppression were excluded from the trial. In every dose cohort, peripheral blood was drawn for TCR sequencing at baseline, cycle 4 day 1, and cycle 7 day 1. Samples were obtained from an open-label, multicenter, first-in-human phase I dose-escalation trial of ivuxolimab. Adults with locally advanced or metastatic melanoma, renal cell carcinoma, hepatocellular carcinoma or head and neck squamous cell carcinoma were enrolled in the trial. Before TCR sequencing, CD4+ T cells and CD8+ T cells from peripheral blood were sorted into separate populations. This entry belongs to a study of OX40 agonist ivuxolimab in advanced cancers. Notes on the research overall: Ivuxolimab was an agonistic, fully human IgG2 monoclonal antibody directed against OX40 (CD134), a costimulatory receptor. Partial responses occurred in three dose-escalation patients, of whom one had hepatocellular carcinoma and two had cutaneous melanoma. Intravenous ivuxolimab was administered to patients every 2 weeks at six dose levels: 0.01, 0.1, 0.3, 1.5, 3 and 10 mg/kg. The purpose of peripheral TCRbeta sequencing was to test whether ivuxolimab changed TCR sequence diversity and led to clonal T-cell expansion. Among the 52 dose-escalation patients, about 19 had hepatocellular carcinoma, around 15 melanoma, 9 renal cell carcinoma and 9 head and neck cancer. The paper reports the monotherapy dose-escalation portion (N of about 50 patients) of the phase I ivuxolimab trial. Patients were allowed to have had prior anti-PD-1, anti-PD-L1 or anti-CTLA-4 therapy, and 30% to 40% of the dose-escalation patients had previously received checkpoint inhibitors. The dose-escalation cohort was about 83% male with a mean age of about 58 years, ranging from roughly 20 to 80.

Study-wide findings and limitations: Partial responders in the 0.1-3.0 mg/kg groups had among the lowest normalized peripheral clonal expansion, especially among CD8+ T cells. After ivuxolimab, CD8+ T cells had more expanded clones than CD4+ T cells on average. Clonal expansion of both CD4+ and CD8+ blood T cells was observed from baseline to week 6 at doses 0.1 to 3.0 mg/kg. Low levels of normalized T-cell clonal expansion were also shown by some nonresponding patients. The antigen specificity of the clonally expanded peripheral T cells was not determined.

The sequence links TRBV6-1 to TRBJ2-3, with an unclear D gene assignment. This TCR was sampled from an adult with an advanced solid tumor such as melanoma, head and neck, liver or kidney cancer. Sequenced material: CD4+ or CD8+ T cells sorted from blood, taken in a trial of the OX40 agonist ivuxolimab. Here the CDR3 is given as CASSVLTPDTQYF. Here is the DNA: TGTGCCAGCAGTGTACTGACACCAGATACGCAGTATTTT.